This T cell receptor (beta chain) was obtained from a study of blood T cell repertoires in COVID-19. Across the study: Collection of acute and convalescent COVID-19 samples took place in the United States, Italy and Spain. Sample material is recorded as cDNA or gDNA derived from T cells, B-cell-depleted T cells, or PBMCs.

V was clipped by 4 bases and J by 1 base; unmatched bases: 4. The CDR3 is 15 amino acids. Germline V gives CDR1 LGHDT, CDR2 YNNKEL (reference sequence). Original data processing: From reference gene primer amplification, estimates of nucleated cell counts were derived. TCRdb's copy holds only in-frame clones and misses some; the assay was immunoSEQ multiplex PCR. That table supplies the V and J calls and clone size; D and trimming were determined from the DNA. The sample includes 150,000 to 200,000 clones, approximately 82% of them seen just once. This clone occurred a few times. Input material: peripheral blood. This sequence originates from a woman aged 80 or over with acute or convalescent COVID-19. The chain combines TRBV3-1 (or the pseudogene TRBV3-2) with TRBJ2-1; 7 nucleotides align to TRBD1. As DNA, the CDR3 is TGTGCCAGCAGCCTAGGGGGCAGGTCCTACAATGAGCAGTTCTTC. This sequence encodes CASSLGGRSYNEQFF.